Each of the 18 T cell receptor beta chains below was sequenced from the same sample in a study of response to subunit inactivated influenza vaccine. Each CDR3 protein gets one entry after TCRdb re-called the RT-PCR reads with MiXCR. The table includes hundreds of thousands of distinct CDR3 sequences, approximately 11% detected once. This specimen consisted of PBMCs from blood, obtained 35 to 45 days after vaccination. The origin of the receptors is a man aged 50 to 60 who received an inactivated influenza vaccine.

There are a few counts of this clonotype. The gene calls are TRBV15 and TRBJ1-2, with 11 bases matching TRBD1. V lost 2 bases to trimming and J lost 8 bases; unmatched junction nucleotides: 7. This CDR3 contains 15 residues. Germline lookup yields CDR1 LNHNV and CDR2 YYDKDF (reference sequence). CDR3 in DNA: TGTGCCACCAGCAGACCTGGACAGGGGGCGCGAGGCTACACCTTC. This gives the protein CATSRPGQGARGYTF. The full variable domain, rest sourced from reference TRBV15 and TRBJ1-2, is DAMVIQNPRYQVTQFGKPVTLSCSQTLNHNVMYWYQQKSSQAPKLLFHYYDKDFNNEADTPDNFQSRRPNTSFCFLDIRSPGLGDTAMYLCATSRPGQGARGYTFGSGTRLTVV.

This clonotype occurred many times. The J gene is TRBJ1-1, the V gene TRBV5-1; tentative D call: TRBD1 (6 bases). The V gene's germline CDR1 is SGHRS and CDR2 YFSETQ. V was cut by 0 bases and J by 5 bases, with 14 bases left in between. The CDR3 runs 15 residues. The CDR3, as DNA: TGCGCCAGCAGCTTGGTGGCAGGGGCCTTTACTGAAGCTTTCTTT. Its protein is CASSLVAGAFTEAFF.

CDR3 nucleotide sequence: TGTGCCAGTAGTCTGCGGAGGGGCGCCGATTACGGGGAGCTGTTTTTT. Translation: CASSLRRGADYGELFF. This chain joins TRBV19 and TRBJ2-2, with D possibly being TRBD2 (6 bases). V gave up 5 bases and J gave up 7 bases, with 20 bases separating them. CDR3 size: 16 residues. The germline V gene encodes CDR1 LNHDA and CDR2 SQIVND (reference sequence).

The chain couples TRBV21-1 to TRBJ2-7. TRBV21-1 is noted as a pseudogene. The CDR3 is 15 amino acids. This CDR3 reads CASSKEVQGNYEQYF. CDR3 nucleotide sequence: TGTGCCAGCAGCAAAGAGGTACAAGGCAACTACGAGCAGTACTTC.

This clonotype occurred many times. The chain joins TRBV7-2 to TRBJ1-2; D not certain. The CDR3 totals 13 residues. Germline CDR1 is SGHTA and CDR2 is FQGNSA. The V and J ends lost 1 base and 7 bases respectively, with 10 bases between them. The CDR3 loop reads CASSLGINGGYTF. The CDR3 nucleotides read TGTGCCAGCAGCTTAGGTATTAACGGTGGCTACACCTTC.

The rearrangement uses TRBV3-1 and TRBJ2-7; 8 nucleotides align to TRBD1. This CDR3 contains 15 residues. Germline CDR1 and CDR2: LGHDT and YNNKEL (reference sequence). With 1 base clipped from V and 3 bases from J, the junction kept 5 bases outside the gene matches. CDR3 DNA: TGTGCCAGCAGCCAAGCAACAGGGGGTATCTACGAGCAGTACTTC. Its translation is CASSQATGGIYEQYF.

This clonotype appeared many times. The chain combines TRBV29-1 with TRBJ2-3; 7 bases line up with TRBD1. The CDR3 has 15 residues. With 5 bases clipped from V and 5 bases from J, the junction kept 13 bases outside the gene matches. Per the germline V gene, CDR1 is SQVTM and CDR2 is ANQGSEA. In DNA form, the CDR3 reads TGCAGCGTTTTAGCCCTGACAGGGTCATTAGATACGCAGTATTTT. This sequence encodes CSVLALTGSLDTQYF.

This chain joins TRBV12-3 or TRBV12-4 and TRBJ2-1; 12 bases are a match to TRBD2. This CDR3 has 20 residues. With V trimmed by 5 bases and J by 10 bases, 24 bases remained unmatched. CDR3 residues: CASSLVVYRLAGDKEGEQFF. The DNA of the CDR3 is TGTGCCAGCAGTCTCGTCGTCTATAGACTAGCGGGAGATAAGGAAGGGGAGCAGTTCTTC.

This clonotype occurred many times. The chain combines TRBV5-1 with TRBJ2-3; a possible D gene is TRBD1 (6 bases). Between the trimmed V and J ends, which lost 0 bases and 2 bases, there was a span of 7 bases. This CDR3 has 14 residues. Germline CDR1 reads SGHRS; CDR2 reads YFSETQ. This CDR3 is CASSLGQDTDTQYF. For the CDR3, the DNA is TGCGCCAGCAGCTTGGGACAGGACACAGATACGCAGTATTTT.

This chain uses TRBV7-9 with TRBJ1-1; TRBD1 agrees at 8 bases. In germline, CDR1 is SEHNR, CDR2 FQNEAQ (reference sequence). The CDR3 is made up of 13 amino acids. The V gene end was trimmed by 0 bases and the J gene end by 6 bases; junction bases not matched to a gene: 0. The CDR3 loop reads CASSLAGQAEAFF. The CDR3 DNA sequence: TGTGCCAGCAGCTTAGCGGGACAGGCTGAAGCTTTCTTT. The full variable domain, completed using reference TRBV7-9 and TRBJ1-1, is DTGVSQNPRHKITKRGQNVTFRCDPISEHNRLYWYRQTLGQGPEFLTYFQNEAQLEKSRLLSDRFSAERPKGSFSTLEIQRTEQGDSAMYLCASSLAGQAEAFFGQGTRLTVV.

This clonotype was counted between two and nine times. The CDR3 loop is CASRRIVTTGELFF. DNA of the CDR3: TGTGCCAGTCGGAGGATCGTTACCACCGGGGAGCTGTTTTTT. J is TRBJ2-2 and V is TRBV2, with a weak D call TRBD2 (5 bases). The CDR3 runs to 14 residues. V gave up 9 bases and J gave up 4 bases, with 15 bases separating them. Germline CDR1 SNHLY, CDR2 FYNNEI.

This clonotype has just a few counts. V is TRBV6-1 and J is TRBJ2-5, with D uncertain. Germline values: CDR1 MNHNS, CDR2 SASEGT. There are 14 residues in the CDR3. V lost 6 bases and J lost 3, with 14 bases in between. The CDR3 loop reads CASSQRRQKETQYF. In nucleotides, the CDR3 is TGTGCCAGCAGCCAAAGGCGGCAGAAAGAGACCCAGTACTTC.

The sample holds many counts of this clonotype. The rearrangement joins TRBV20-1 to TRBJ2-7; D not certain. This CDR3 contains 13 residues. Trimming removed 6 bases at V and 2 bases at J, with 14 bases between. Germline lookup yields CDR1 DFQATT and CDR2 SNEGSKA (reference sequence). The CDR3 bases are TGCAGTGCCCGGCTTGGGGTAACCTACGAGCAGTACTTC. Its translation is CSARLGVTYEQYF.

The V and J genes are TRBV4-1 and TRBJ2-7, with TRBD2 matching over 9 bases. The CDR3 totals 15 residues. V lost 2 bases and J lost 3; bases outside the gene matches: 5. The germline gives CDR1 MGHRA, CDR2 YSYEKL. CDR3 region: CASSQLGLASYEQYF. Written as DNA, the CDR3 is TGCGCCAGCAGCCAACTGGGACTAGCTAGCTACGAGCAGTACTTC.

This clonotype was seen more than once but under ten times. CDR3 bases: TGTGCCAGCAGCTGGGAGTGGGGGCGCTTAGAGACCCAGTACTTC. Amino acid sequence: CASSWEWGRLETQYF. The chain links TRBV7-2 to TRBJ2-5; a possible D gene is TRBD1 (6 bases). Germline V lookup: CDR1 SGHTA, CDR2 FQGNSA. The CDR3 is made up of 15 amino acids. Trimming stripped 4 bases from V and 4 bases from J, with 16 bases between.

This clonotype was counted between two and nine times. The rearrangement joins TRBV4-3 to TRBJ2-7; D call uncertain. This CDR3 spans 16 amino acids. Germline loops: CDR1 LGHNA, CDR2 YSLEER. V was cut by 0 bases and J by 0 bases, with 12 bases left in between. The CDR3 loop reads CASSQDPTPDSYEQYF. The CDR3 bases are TGCGCCAGCAGCCAAGATCCTACCCCCGACTCCTACGAGCAGTACTTC.

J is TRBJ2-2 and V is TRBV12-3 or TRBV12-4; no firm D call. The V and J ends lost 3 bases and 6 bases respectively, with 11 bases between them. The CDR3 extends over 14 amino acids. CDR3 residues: CASSFIAWAGELFF. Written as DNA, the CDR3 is TGTGCCAGCAGTTTTATTGCTTGGGCCGGGGAGCTGTTTTTT.

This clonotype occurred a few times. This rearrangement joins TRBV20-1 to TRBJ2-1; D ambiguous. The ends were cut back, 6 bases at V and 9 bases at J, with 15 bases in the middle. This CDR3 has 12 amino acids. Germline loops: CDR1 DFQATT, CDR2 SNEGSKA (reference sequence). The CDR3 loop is CSAPDWPPEQFF. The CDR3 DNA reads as TGCAGTGCCCCCGACTGGCCGCCTGAGCAGTTCTTC.